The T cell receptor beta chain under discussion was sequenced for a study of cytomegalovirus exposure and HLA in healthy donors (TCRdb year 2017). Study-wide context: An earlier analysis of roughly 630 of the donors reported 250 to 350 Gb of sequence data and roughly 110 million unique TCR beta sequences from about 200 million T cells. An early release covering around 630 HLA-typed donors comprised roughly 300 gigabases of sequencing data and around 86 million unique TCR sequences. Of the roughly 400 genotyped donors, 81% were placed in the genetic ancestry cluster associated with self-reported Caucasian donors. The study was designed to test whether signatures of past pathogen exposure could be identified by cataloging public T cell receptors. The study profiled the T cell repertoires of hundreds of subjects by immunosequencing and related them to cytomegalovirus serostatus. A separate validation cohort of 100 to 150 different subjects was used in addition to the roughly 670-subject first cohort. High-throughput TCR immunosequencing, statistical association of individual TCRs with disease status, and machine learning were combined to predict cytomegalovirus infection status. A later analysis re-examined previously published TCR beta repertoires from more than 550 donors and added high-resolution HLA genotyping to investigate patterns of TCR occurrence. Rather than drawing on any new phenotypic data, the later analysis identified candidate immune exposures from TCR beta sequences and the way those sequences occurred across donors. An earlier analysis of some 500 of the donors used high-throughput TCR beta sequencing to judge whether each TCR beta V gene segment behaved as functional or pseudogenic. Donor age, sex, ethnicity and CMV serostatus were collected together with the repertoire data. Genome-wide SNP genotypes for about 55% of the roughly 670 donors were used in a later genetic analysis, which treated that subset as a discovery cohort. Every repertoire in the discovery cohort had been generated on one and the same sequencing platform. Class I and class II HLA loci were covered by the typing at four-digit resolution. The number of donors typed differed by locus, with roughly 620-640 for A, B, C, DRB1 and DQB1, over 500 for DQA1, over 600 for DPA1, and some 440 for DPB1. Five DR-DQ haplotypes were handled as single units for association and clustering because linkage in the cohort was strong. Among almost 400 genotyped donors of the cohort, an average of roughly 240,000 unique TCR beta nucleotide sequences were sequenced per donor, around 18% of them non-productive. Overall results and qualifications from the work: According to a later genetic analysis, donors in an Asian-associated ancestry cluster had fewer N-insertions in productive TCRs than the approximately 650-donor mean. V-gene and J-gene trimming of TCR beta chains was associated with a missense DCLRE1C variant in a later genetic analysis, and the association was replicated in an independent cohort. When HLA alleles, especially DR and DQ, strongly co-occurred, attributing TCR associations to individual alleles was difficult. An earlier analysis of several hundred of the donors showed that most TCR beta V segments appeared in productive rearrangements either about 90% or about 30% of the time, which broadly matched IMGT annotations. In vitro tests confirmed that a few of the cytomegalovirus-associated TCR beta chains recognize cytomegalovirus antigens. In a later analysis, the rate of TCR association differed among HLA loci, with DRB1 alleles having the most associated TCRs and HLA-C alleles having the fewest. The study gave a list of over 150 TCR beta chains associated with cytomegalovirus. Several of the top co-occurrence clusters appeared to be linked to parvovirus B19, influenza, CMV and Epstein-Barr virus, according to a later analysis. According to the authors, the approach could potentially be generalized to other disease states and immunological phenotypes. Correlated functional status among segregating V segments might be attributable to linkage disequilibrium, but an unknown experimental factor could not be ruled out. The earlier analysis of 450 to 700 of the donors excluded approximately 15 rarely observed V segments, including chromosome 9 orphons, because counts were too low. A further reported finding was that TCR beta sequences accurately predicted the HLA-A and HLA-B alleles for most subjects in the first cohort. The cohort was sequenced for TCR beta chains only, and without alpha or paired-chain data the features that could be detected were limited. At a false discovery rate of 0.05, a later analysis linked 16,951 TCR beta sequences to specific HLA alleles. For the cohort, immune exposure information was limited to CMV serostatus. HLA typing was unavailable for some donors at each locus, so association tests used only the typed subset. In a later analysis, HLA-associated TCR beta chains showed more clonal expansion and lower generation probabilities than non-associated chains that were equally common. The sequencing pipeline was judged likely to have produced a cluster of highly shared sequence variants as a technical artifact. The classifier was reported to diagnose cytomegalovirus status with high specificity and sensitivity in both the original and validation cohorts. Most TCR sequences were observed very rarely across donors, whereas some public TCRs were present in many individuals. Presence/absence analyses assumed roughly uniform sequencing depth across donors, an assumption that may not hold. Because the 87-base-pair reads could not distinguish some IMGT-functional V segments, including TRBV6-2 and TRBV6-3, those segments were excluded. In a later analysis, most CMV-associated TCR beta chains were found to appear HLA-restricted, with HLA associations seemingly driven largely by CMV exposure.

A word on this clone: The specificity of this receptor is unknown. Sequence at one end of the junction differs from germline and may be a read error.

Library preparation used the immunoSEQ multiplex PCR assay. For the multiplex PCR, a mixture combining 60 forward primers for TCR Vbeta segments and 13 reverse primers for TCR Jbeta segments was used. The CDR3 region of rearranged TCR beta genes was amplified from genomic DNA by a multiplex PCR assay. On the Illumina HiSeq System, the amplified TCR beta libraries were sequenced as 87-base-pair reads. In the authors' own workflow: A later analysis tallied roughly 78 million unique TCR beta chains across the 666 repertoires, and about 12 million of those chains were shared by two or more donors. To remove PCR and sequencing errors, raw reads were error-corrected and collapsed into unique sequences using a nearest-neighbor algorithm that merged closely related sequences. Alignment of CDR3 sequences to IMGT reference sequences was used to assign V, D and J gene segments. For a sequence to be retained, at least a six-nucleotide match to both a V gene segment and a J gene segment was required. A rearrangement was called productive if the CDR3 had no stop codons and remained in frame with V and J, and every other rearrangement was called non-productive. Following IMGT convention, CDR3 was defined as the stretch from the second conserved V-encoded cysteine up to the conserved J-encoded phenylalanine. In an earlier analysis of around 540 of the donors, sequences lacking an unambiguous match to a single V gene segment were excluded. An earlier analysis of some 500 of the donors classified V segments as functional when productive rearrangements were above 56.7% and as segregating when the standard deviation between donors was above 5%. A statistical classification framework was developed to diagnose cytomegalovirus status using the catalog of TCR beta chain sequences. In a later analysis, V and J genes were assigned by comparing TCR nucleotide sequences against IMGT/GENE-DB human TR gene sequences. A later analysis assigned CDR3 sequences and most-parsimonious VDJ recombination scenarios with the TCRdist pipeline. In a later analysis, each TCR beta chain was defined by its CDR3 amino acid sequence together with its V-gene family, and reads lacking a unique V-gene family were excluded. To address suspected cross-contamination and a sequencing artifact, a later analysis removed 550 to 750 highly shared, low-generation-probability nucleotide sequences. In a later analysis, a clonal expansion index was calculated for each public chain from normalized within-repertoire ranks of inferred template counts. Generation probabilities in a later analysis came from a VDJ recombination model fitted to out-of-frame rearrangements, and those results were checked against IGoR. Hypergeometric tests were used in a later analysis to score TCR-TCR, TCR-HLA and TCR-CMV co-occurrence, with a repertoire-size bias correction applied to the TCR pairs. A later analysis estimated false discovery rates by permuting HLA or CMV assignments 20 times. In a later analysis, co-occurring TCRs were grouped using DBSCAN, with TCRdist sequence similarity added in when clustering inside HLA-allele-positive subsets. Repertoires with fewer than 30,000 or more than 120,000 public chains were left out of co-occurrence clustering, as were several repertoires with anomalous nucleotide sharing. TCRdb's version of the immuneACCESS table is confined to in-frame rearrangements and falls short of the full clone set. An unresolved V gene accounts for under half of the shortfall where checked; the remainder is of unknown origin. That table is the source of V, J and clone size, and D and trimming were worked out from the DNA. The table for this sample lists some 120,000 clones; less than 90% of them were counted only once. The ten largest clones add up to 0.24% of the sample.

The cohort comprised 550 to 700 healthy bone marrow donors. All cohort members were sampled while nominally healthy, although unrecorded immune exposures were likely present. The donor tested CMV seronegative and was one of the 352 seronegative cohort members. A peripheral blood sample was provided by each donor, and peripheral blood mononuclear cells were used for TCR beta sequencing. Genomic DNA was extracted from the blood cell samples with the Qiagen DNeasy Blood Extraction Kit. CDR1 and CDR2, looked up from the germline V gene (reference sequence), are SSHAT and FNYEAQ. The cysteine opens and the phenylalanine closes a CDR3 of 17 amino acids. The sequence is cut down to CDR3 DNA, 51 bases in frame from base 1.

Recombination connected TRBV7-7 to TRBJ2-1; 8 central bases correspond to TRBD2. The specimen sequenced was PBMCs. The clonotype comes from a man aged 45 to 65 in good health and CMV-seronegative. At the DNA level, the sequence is TGTGCTAGCAGCTTAGGGGTGACGGCGGGGGGTCGCAATGAGCAGTTCTTC. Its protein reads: CASSLGVTAGGRNEQFF.